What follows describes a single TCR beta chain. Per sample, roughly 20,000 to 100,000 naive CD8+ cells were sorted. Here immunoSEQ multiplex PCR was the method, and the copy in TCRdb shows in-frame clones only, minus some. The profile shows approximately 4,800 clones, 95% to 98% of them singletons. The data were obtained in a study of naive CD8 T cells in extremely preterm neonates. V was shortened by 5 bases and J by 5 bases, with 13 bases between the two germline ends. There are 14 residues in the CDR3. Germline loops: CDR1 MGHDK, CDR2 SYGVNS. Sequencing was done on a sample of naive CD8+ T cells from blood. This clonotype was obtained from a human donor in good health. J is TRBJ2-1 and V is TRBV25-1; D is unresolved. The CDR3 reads CASSNSRSDNEQFF. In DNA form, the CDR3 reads TGTGCCAGCAGTAACTCCCGGTCGGACAATGAGCAGTTCTTC.